The 30 T cell receptor beta chains listed next were all sequenced from one sample in a study of blood T cell repertoires in COVID-19. Profiled with immunoSEQ multiplex PCR; TCRdb holds only in-frame clones, not every one. The profile covers 180,000 or so clones, with roughly 86% appearing a single time and around 3.5% taken by the ten largest. The sample consisted of peripheral blood. These receptor sequences come from a man between 65 and 85 years old with acute or convalescent COVID-19.

In DNA form, the CDR3 reads TGTGCCAGCAGCTTGCAGGGGAGCTCCTACAATGAGCAGTTCTTC. Its protein is CASSLQGSSYNEQFF. The rearrangement joins TRBV5-4 to TRBJ2-1, with D perhaps matching TRBD1 (6 bases). Per germline, CDR1 SGHNT and CDR2 YYREEE (reference sequence). Trimming stripped 1 base from V and 0 bases from J, with 8 bases between. This CDR3 comprises 15 residues.

V and J are TRBV10-3 and TRBJ2-5; possible D gene TRBD2, 5 bases. The CDR3 length is 15 residues. CDR1 ENHRY and CDR2 SYGVKD come from the germline V gene. The V end lost 4 bases, the J end lost 5 bases, and 17 bases lay between the germline ends. Here the CDR3 reads CAISGPGQRGETQYF. Written as DNA, the CDR3 is TGTGCCATCAGTGGACCGGGTCAGAGAGGGGAGACCCAGTACTTC.

The count of this clone is one. CDR3 protein: CASSQDGHTIEGYTF. The CDR3 nucleotides read TGTGCCAGCAGCCAAGATGGGCACACGATTGAAGGCTACACCTTC. This chain connects TRBV4-2 to TRBJ1-2, with unresolved D. The V gene lost 0 bases and the J gene lost 8 bases, with 16 bases spanning the gap. The CDR3 runs 15 residues. CDR1 LGHNA and CDR2 YNFKEQ come from the germline V gene.

The chain has TRBV7-3 and TRBJ2-3, with D unclear. V was cut by 4 bases and J by 2 bases, with 10 bases left in between. CDR1 is SGHTA, CDR2 FQGTGA, per germline. This CDR3 has 14 amino acids. The CDR3 spells CASSSTSLTDTQYF. The CDR3 DNA sequence: TGTGCCAGCAGCTCGACAAGCCTCACAGATACGCAGTATTTT.

The chain recombines TRBV28 with TRBJ1-6, with D perhaps TRBD1 (5 bases). The CDR3 runs to 11 residues. Looked up from germline, CDR1 is MDHEN and CDR2 is SYDVKM. The V end was cut by 2 bases, the J end by 17 bases, with 10 bases between. In DNA form, the CDR3 reads TGTGCCAGCAGTTTAACATCAGGGTTCCACTTT. This codes for CASSLTSGFHF.

J is TRBJ2-1 and V is TRBV19; 7 nucleotides align to TRBD2. In germline, CDR1 is LNHDA, CDR2 SQIVND (reference sequence). J was trimmed by 9 bases and V by 3 bases; bases with no gene match: 8. This CDR3 region has 14 residues. CDR3 coding DNA: TGTGCCAGTAGTATCTCCGCGGGAGAGGCTGAGCAGTTCTTC. It translates to CASSISAGEAEQFF.

The chain recombines TRBV5-1 with TRBJ1-4; 10 bases fit TRBD1. With 4 bases clipped from V and 7 bases from J, the junction kept 7 bases outside the gene matches. This CDR3 comprises 15 residues. CDR1 and CDR2 from the germline V gene are SGHRS and YFSETQ. CDR3: CASSVTGTGAEKLFF. For the CDR3, the DNA is TGCGCCAGCAGCGTTACCGGGACAGGGGCTGAAAAACTGTTTTTT.

The V and J genes are TRBV5-4 and TRBJ2-2; 8 bases map to TRBD1. CDR1 SGHNT and CDR2 YYREEE come from the germline V gene (reference sequence). The V gene end was trimmed by 6 bases and the J gene end by 4 bases; junction bases not matched to a gene: 5. This CDR3 contains 14 residues. In nucleotides, the CDR3 is TGTGCCAGCAACGAACAGGGGGGCACCGGGGAGCTGTTTTTT. It yields the protein CASNEQGGTGELFF.

The CDR3 DNA is TGTGCCAGCAGTTCCGTGACTAGCATACGCACAGATACGCAGTATTTT. It yields the protein CASSSVTSIRTDTQYF. The V and J genes are TRBV6-2 or TRBV6-3 and TRBJ2-3; TRBD2 aligns across 7 bases. CDR1 is MNHEY, CDR2 SVGEGT, per germline. The CDR3 has 16 amino acids. Unmatched junction bases numbered 8, after V lost 4 bases and J lost 1 base.

DNA of the CDR3: TGTGCCAGCAGACCAGGGACTAGCGGCCCGCAAGAGACCCAGTACTTC. It yields the protein CASRPGTSGPQETQYF. The chain combines TRBV3-1 (or the pseudogene TRBV3-2) with TRBJ2-5; TRBD2 matches at 11 bases. The ends lost 6 bases at V and 2 bases at J; junction bases unmatched: 8. The length of the CDR3 is 16 residues. Germline CDR1 is LGHDT and CDR2 is YNNKEL (reference sequence).

This clone was found once. V and J are TRBV28 and TRBJ2-3; 8 nucleotides match TRBD2. The germline V gene has CDR1 MDHEN and CDR2 SYDVKM. With 5 bases clipped from V and 2 bases from J, the junction kept 9 bases outside the gene matches. The CDR3 loop spans 16 amino acids. CDR3 in amino acids: CASSRLGGGLTDTQYF. CDR3 coding DNA: TGTGCCAGCAGTCGTCTGGGCGGGGGGCTCACAGATACGCAGTATTTT.

The CDR3 bases are TGTGCCACCAGTGACCCTCGCAGGGGTTCCGGGGAGCTGTTTTTT. It yields the protein CATSDPRRGSGELFF. The chain couples TRBV24-1 to TRBJ2-2; a possible D gene is TRBD1 (6 bases). Looked up from germline, CDR1 is KGHDR and CDR2 is SFDVKD. Trimming shortened V by 4 bases and J by 6 bases, and 14 bases separated the two germline ends. The length of the CDR3 is 15 residues.

This chain joins TRBV10-3 and TRBJ1-2, with D unresolved. The V end was cut by 0 bases, the J end by 7 bases, with 9 bases between. CDR3 length equals 13 residues. Germline V gene lookup returns CDR1 ENHRY and CDR2 SYGVKD. Written as DNA, the CDR3 is TGTGCCATCAGTGAGTCGAGCTACGGTGGCTACACCTTC. Encoded protein: CAISESSYGGYTF.

The chain carries TRBV11-2 and TRBJ1-5; no reliable D call. CDR1 and CDR2 (germline): SGHAT, FQNNGV. The length of the CDR3 is 14 residues. Deletions cut 6 bases from V and 6 bases from J, with 15 bases between. The CDR3 loop is CASRSGGGGQPQHF. CDR3 coding DNA: TGTGCCAGCAGAAGTGGTGGAGGCGGTCAGCCCCAGCATTTT.

About this clone: Other DNA sequences from this sample encode an identical CDR3 as well. The rearrangement uses TRBV6-1 and TRBJ1-5, with D uncertain. Germline V gene sequence: CDR1 MNHNS, CDR2 SASEGT. Deletions cut 2 bases from V and 1 base from J, with 9 bases between. CDR3 length equals 15 residues. CDR3 nucleotides: TGTGCCAGCAGTGAACGGGAATACAGCAATCAGCCCCAGCATTTT. Translation gives CASSEREYSNQPQHF.

The V gene is TRBV12-3 or TRBV12-4, the J gene TRBJ2-7, with no clear D. The ends were cut back, 3 bases at V and 3 bases at J, with 9 bases in the middle. This CDR3 is built from 13 residues. Here the CDR3 reads CASSFTNNYEQYF. Here the CDR3 DNA reads TGTGCCAGCAGTTTCACAAACAACTACGAGCAGTACTTC.

The chain links TRBV7-2 to TRBJ2-2; D is possibly TRBD1 (5 bases). In germline, CDR1 is SGHTA, CDR2 FQGNSA. This CDR3 is built from 14 residues. With 3 bases removed from V and 5 bases from J, the gap between germline ends came to 10 bases. The CDR3 DNA is TGTGCCAGCAGCTTCTCAGGGTTTACCGGGGAGCTGTTTTTT. It encodes CASSFSGFTGELFF.

This sequence joins TRBV12-5 and TRBJ2-1; D gene uncertain. Trimming cost V 4 bases and J 4 bases, with 8 bases left between them. Germline V lookup: CDR1 LGHNT, CDR2 FRNRAP. This CDR3 region has 13 residues. The CDR3 DNA is TGTGCTAGTGGTTCGGTCAGTTACAATGAGCAGTTCTTC. Protein sequence: CASGSVSYNEQFF.

The sample holds a few counts of this clone. The chain combines TRBV6-2 or TRBV6-3 with TRBJ1-5; unclear D gene. This CDR3 is 15 amino acids long. Germline CDR1 and CDR2: MNHEY and SVGEGT. Between the trimmed V and J ends, which lost 4 bases and 5 bases, there was a span of 15 bases. The chain's CDR3 is CASSFVGYGDQPQHF. DNA for the CDR3: TGTGCCAGCAGTTTCGTAGGGTACGGGGATCAGCCCCAGCATTTT.

CDR3 nucleotides: TGTGCCAGCAGCTCGGCTAGCGGGAGGAGCACAGATACGCAGTATTTT. As protein: CASSSASGRSTDTQYF. The chain recombines TRBV5-4 with TRBJ2-3; 11 positions agree with TRBD2. The CDR3 is 16 amino acids. Germline CDR1 SGHNT, CDR2 YYREEE (reference sequence). V lost 3 bases and J lost 0; bases outside the gene matches: 3.

This chain joins TRBV3-1 (or the pseudogene TRBV3-2) and TRBJ1-5; weak D call: TRBD1 (6 bases). V was trimmed by 1 base and J by 7 bases, leaving 11 bases between them. This CDR3 has 14 residues. Germline loops: CDR1 LGHDT, CDR2 YNNKEL (reference sequence). The CDR3 DNA follows: TGTGCCAGCAGCCAAGGCGCAGGGGCCCAGCCCCAGCATTTT. This gives the protein CASSQGAGAQPQHF.

The chain employs TRBV28 and TRBJ1-4; weak D call: TRBD1 (6 bases). The germline V gene has CDR1 MDHEN and CDR2 SYDVKM. CDR3 length equals 18 residues. The V end lost 6 bases, the J end lost 4 bases, and 24 bases lay between the germline ends. The chain's CDR3 is CASRTPLTHRDINEKLFF. CDR3 bases: TGTGCCAGCAGAACACCGCTAACCCACCGGGACATTAATGAAAAACTGTTTTTT.

V and J are TRBV5-1 and TRBJ2-3; TRBD2 agrees at 7 bases. The V segment lost 3 bases and the J segment 5 bases; nucleotides outside the gene matches: 12. Per germline, CDR1 SGHRS and CDR2 YFSETQ. The CDR3 totals 16 residues. The CDR3 DNA is TGCGCCAGCAGCTCGAGGCCCGGGACTACCCAAGATACGCAGTATTTT. It yields the protein CASSSRPGTTQDTQYF.

V and J are TRBV18 and TRBJ2-3; 13 bases line up with TRBD2. The V gene's germline CDR1 is KGHSH and CDR2 LQKENI. J lost 1 base, V lost 5 bases, and 3 bases had no gene match. The CDR3 loop spans 16 amino acids. The CDR3 loop is CASSAGLAGGTDTQYF. The CDR3 DNA sequence: TGTGCCAGCTCAGCTGGACTAGCGGGGGGCACAGATACGCAGTATTTT. Drawing the rest from reference TRBV18 and TRBJ2-3, the complete variable domain is NAGVMQNPRHLVRRRGQEARLRCSPMKGHSHVYWYRQLPEEGLKFMVYLQKENIIDESGMPKERFSAEFPKEGPSILRIQQVVRGDSAAYFCASSAGLAGGTDTQYFGPGTRLTVL.

V gene TRBV10-3 combines with J gene TRBJ2-7; 8 bases are shared with TRBD1. Losses at the gene ends were 10 bases for V and 1 base for J; bases not matched to a gene: 9. The CDR3 consists of 14 residues. The germline V gene has CDR1 ENHRY and CDR2 SYGVKD. CDR3 nucleotides: TGTGCCACAAAGTTCGACAGGGGATCCTACGAGCAGTACTTC. Its protein product is CATKFDRGSYEQYF.

The chain uses TRBV7-3 and TRBJ2-1, with 10 bases aligning to TRBD2. This CDR3 region has 17 residues. J gave up 9 bases and V 1 base, and 12 bases lay outside the gene matches. In germline, CDR1 is SGHTA, CDR2 FQGTGA. The CDR3 DNA reads as TGTGCCAGCAGCTTAAGGCCGTCGACAAGCGGGAGGGGTGAGCAGTTCTTC. This sequence encodes CASSLRPSTSGRGEQFF.

The chain couples TRBV14 to TRBJ2-1; perhaps TRBD1 as D (6 bases). The CDR3 has 16 residues. Germline CDR1 reads SGHDN; CDR2 reads FVKESK. V was trimmed by 5 bases and J by 0 bases, leaving 14 bases between them. The CDR3, as DNA: TGTGCCAGCAGCACCAGGACAGTCGCCTCCTACAATGAGCAGTTCTTC. Amino acid sequence: CASSTRTVASYNEQFF.

This clone was seen just once. The chain couples TRBV19 to TRBJ1-2, with 7 bases fitting TRBD1. V was pared by 1 base and J by 4 bases, with 6 bases of the junction left unmatched. The CDR3 length is 15 residues. In germline, CDR1 is LNHDA, CDR2 SQIVND (reference sequence). The chain's CDR3 is CASSIVDRASYGYTF. CDR3 in DNA: TGTGCCAGTAGTATAGTAGACAGGGCGTCCTATGGCTACACCTTC.

The chain's CDR3 is CASSLYGQTSTDTQYF. CDR3 in DNA: TGCGCCAGCAGCTTGTACGGACAGACTAGCACAGATACGCAGTATTTT. This chain connects TRBV5-1 to TRBJ2-3; D is possibly TRBD1 (6 bases). V lost 1 base, J lost 0 bases, and 12 bases lay in between. Germline CDR1 and CDR2: SGHRS and YFSETQ. The CDR3 has 16 amino acids.

This clone was seen once. The chain carries TRBV28 and TRBJ1-3; 9 bases agree with TRBD1. The CDR3 extends over 16 amino acids. Germline CDR1 and CDR2: MDHEN and SYDVKM. V was pared by 4 bases and J by 0 bases, with 4 bases of the junction left unmatched. CDR3 residues: CASSSTGGYSGNTIYF. For the CDR3, the DNA is TGTGCCAGCAGTTCGACAGGGGGATACTCTGGAAACACCATATATTTT.